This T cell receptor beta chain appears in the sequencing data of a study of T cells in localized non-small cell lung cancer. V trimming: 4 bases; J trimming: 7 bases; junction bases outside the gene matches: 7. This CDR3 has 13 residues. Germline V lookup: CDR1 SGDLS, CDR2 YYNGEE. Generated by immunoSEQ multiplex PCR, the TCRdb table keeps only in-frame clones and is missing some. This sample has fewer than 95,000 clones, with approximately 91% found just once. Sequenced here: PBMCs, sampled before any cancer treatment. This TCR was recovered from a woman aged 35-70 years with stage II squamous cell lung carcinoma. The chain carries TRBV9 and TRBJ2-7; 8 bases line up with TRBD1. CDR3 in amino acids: CASSPRTGIEQYF. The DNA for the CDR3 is TGTGCCAGCAGCCCTCGGACAGGGATTGAGCAGTACTTC.